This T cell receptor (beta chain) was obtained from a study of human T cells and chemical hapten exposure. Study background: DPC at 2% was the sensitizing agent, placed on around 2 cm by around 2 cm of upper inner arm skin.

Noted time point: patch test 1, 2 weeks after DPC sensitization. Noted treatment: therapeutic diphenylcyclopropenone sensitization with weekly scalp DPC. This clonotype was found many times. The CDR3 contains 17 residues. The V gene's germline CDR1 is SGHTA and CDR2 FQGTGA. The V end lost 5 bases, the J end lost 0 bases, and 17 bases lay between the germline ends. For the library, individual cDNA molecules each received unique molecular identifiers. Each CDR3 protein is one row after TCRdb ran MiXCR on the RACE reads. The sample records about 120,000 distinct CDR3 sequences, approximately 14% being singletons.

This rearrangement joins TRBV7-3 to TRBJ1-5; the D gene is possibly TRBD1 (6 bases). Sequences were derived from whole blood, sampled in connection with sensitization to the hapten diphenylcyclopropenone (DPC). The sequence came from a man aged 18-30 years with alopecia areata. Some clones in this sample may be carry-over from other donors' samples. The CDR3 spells CASSLVGGRYSNQPQHF. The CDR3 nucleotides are TGTGCCAGCAGCCTGGTGGGGGGCAGGTATAGCAATCAGCCCCAGCATTTT.